The TCR beta chain under discussion was sequenced for a study of T cells in localized non-small cell lung cancer. Study-wide results and caveats: Uninvolved adjacent lung had higher T cell clonality than tumor and all other tissues. Heterogeneity is still possible, as just one tumor region was sequenced. A median approximately 57 of the top 100 tumor clones appeared in adjacent lung.

About this clone itself: Its antigen is currently unknown.

Only in-frame clones appear in the TCRdb table, and some are missing; sequencing was by immunoSEQ multiplex PCR. The sample includes around 25,000 clones, 92% of them seen just once. Sequenced here: peripheral blood, sampled before any cancer treatment. This clonotype was obtained from a man aged 35-75 years with stage III squamous cell lung carcinoma.

For the CDR3, the DNA is TGTGCCAGCAGCGAGGTAGCGGGAGGGTCAGATACGCAGTATTTT. This gives the protein CASSEVAGGSDTQYF. The chain carries TRBV9 and TRBJ2-3; 11 bases match TRBD2. The CDR3 is 15 amino acids. After removal of 3 bases from V and 4 bases from J, the junction contained 4 bases not matched to a gene. The germline gives CDR1 SGDLS, CDR2 YYNGEE.